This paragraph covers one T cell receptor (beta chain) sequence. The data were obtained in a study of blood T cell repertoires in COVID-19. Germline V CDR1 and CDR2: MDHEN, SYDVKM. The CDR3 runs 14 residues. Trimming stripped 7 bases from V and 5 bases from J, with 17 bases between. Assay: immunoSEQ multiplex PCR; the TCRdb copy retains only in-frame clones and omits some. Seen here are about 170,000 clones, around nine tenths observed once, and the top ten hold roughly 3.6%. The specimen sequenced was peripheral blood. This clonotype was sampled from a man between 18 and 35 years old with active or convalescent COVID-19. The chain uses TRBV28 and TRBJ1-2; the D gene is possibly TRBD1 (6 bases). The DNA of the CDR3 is TGTGCCAGCATCCTACAGGGCTTTGGGTATGGCTACACCTTC. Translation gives CASILQGFGYGYTF.